Below are 8 T cell receptor beta chains sequenced from a single sample in a study of blood T cell repertoires in COVID-19. Measured with immunoSEQ multiplex PCR; TCRdb has only the in-frame clones, and not every one. The sample contains 200,000 to 300,000 clones, approximately 90% of which appear only once. The specimen sequenced was PBMCs or T cells enriched from blood (not recorded which). These receptors came from a man aged 35 to 55 who had recovered from COVID-19.

J is TRBJ1-1 and V is TRBV19; D is perhaps TRBD1 (5 bases). Germline assignment: CDR1 LNHDA and CDR2 SQIVND (reference sequence). The V and J ends lost 3 bases and 1 base respectively, with 15 bases between them. CDR3 size: 16 residues. CDR3 protein: CASSIWGLPKNTEAFF. In DNA, the CDR3 is TGTGCCAGTAGTATCTGGGGACTTCCTAAGAACACTGAAGCTTTCTTT.

The CDR3 nucleotides are TGTGCCAGTACAACTAGGGAGGGGGAGGTCGTCCTGACTTTC. Protein sequence: CASTTREGEVVLTF. V gene TRBV19 combines with J gene TRBJ2-6; perhaps TRBD2 as D (7 bases). Trimming pared 7 bases from V and 12 bases from J, leaving 19 bases between. Germline V gene lookup returns CDR1 LNHDA and CDR2 SQIVND (reference sequence). The CDR3 contains 14 residues.

The chain links TRBV19 to TRBJ2-5; D is perhaps TRBD2 (6 bases). The CDR3 contains 14 residues. The germline gives CDR1 LNHDA, CDR2 SQIVND (reference sequence). The V and J ends lost 4 bases and 8 bases respectively, with 17 bases between them. CDR3 loop: CASSTSGTSYTQYF. For the CDR3, the DNA is TGTGCCAGTAGTACGAGTGGGACTTCTTATACCCAGTACTTC.

This sequence joins TRBV7-3 and TRBJ1-2, with TRBD1 identical over 8 bases. This CDR3 spans 15 amino acids. The germline gives CDR1 SGHTA, CDR2 FQGTGA. V lost 4 bases to trimming and J lost 8 bases; unmatched junction nucleotides: 12. CDR3: CASSSSPLDRDGYTF. The CDR3 DNA reads TGTGCCAGCAGCTCTAGCCCCTTGGACAGGGACGGCTACACCTTC.

This clone was seen a single time. This chain links TRBV9 with TRBJ1-5; 10 positions match TRBD1. V lost 8 bases, J lost 4 bases, and 15 bases stayed unmatched. There are 17 residues in the CDR3. Germline values: CDR1 SGDLS, CDR2 YYNGEE. The CDR3 protein is CARPINPDRGGNQPQHF. CDR3 nucleotide sequence: TGTGCCAGGCCGATAAATCCGGACAGGGGGGGGAATCAGCCCCAGCATTTT. The variable domain in full, completed from reference TRBV9 and TRBJ1-5, reads DSGVTQTPKHLITATGQRVTLRCSPRSGDLSVYWYQQSLDQGLQFLIQYYNGEERAKGNILERFSAQQFPDLHSELNLSSLELGDSALYFCARPINPDRGGNQPQHFGDGTRLSIL.

The J gene is TRBJ1-6, the V gene TRBV3-1 (or the pseudogene TRBV3-2), with D perhaps matching TRBD1 (5 bases). Per the germline V gene, CDR1 is LGHDT and CDR2 is YNNKEL (reference sequence). V gave up 2 bases and J gave up 3 bases, with 11 bases separating them. This CDR3 has 16 residues. The CDR3 sequence: CASSQQIDSYNSPLHF. CDR3 nucleotides: TGTGCCAGCAGCCAACAAATAGACAGCTATAATTCACCCCTCCACTTT.

The chain employs TRBV12-3 or TRBV12-4 and TRBJ1-2; TRBD1 might be the D (5 bases). V lost 6 bases to trimming and J lost 4 bases, with 9 bases between them. The CDR3 has 12 residues. DNA of the CDR3: TGTGCCAGCAGCCCCGGGGGCTATGGCTACACCTTC. Its translation is CASSPGGYGYTF.

This clone was detected once. V usage is TRBV11-2 and J usage is TRBJ2-5; 7 positions match TRBD1. Per the germline V gene, CDR1 is SGHAT and CDR2 is FQNNGV. The CDR3 length is 19 residues. J gave up 4 bases and V 2 bases, and 19 bases lay outside the gene matches. CDR3 nucleotides: TGTGCCAGCAGCTTAAGGGGGCATAGCTTTACCCGGCGCCCAGAGACCCAGTACTTC. This translates into CASSLRGHSFTRRPETQYF.